This T cell receptor (beta chain) was found in a study of cytomegalovirus exposure and HLA in healthy donors. Study information: Of all 400 or so donors who were genotyped, roughly 81% belonged to the Caucasian-associated ancestry cluster.

A remark on this clone: Its antigen is not known.

The study ran its PCR with 60 Vbeta and 13 Jbeta primers. The table came from immunoSEQ multiplex PCR; TCRdb's copy has only in-frame clones and leaves some out. The table for this sample gives 200,000 to 250,000 clones. General study results and limits: Of the V segments, some could not be distinguished, including TRBV6-2 and TRBV6-3, and were excluded.

Healthy donors of bone marrow made up the group. Losses at the gene ends were 7 bases for V and 7 bases for J; bases not matched to a gene: 10. This CDR3 region has 14 residues. Germline V gene lookup returns CDR1 LNHDA and CDR2 SQIVND (reference sequence). The specimen was PBMCs. This receptor was taken from a woman in her thirties in good health and CMV-seropositive. The chain links TRBV19 to TRBJ1-5, with TRBD1 matching over 7 bases. In DNA form, the CDR3 reads TGTGCCAGTAATTATGACAGGGCCGGCCAGCCCCAGCATTTT. Its protein is CASNYDRAGQPQHF.